Listed below are T cell receptor beta chains from one sample, sequenced in a study of T-cell memory formation after mild COVID-19. TCRdb analysed the 5' RACE reads with MiXCR anew, one entry per CDR3 protein. This table holds hundreds of thousands of distinct CDR3 sequences, 20% found once. The specimen was PBMCs or a T cell subset sorted from them (not recorded which). All receptors come from an adult woman who had mild COVID-19 (a few samples of this study predate the infection). Cell type and time point are not known. The CDR3 runs from the conserved cysteine through the conserved F or W. The D gene is left open where the match is weak.

j_gene: TRBJ2-1; v_gene: TRBV12-3/TRBV12-4; d_gene: NA; CDR3aa: CASRSGVSSYNEQFF
j_gene: TRBJ1-1; v_gene: TRBV25-1; d_gene: NA; CDR3aa: CASVGQSAGAFF
j_gene: TRBJ2-3; v_gene: TRBV3-1; d_gene: TRBD2; CDR3aa: CASILRETDTQYF
j_gene: TRBJ2-7; v_gene: TRBV18; d_gene: TRBD1; CDR3aa: CASSSETGGFTYEQYF
j_gene: TRBJ2-7; v_gene: TRBV10-3; d_gene: NA; CDR3aa: CAISESGARPYEQYF
j_gene: TRBJ1-1; v_gene: TRBV3-1; d_gene: NA; CDR3aa: CASSQGTDFTEAFF
j_gene: TRBJ2-7; v_gene: TRBV20-1; d_gene: TRBD2; CDR3aa: CSARPPGLAGDGYEQYF
j_gene: TRBJ1-2; v_gene: TRBV24-1; d_gene: TRBD1; CDR3aa: CATSDPMGRGNGYTF
j_gene: TRBJ2-7; v_gene: TRBV27; d_gene: NA; CDR3aa: CASSTSRGSYEQYF
j_gene: TRBJ2-7; v_gene: TRBV20-1; d_gene: NA; CDR3aa: CSARRLSVDPYEQYF
j_gene: TRBJ2-3; v_gene: TRBV29-1; d_gene: TRBD2; CDR3aa: CSVDWRGAGDTQYF
j_gene: TRBJ1-2; v_gene: TRBV21-1; d_gene: NA; CDR3aa: CASSKCGGYTF
j_gene: TRBJ1-1; v_gene: TRBV12-3/TRBV12-4; d_gene: NA; CDR3aa: CASDGPLGRWINTEAFF
j_gene: TRBJ2-3; v_gene: TRBV7-9; d_gene: TRBD2; CDR3aa: CASSLGLAGKDTQYF
j_gene: TRBJ2-1; v_gene: TRBV11-3; d_gene: TRBD2; CDR3aa: CASSLEATSGNSYNEQFF
j_gene: TRBJ1-1; v_gene: TRBV6-2/TRBV6-3; d_gene: NA; CDR3aa: CASTDWEHTEAFF
j_gene: TRBJ1-1; v_gene: TRBV7-2; d_gene: NA; CDR3aa: CASSLGMGTEAFF
j_gene: TRBJ2-7; v_gene: TRBV12-3/TRBV12-4; d_gene: TRBD1; CDR3aa: CASSTNRGPRGF
j_gene: TRBJ1-1; v_gene: TRBV7-9; d_gene: TRBD1; CDR3aa: CASSRDRGQYTEAFF
j_gene: TRBJ1-1; v_gene: TRBV15; d_gene: NA; CDR3aa: CATSTPAGELTEAFF
j_gene: TRBJ2-1; v_gene: TRBV18; d_gene: NA; CDR3aa: CASSPGPTYNEQFF
j_gene: TRBJ2-7; v_gene: TRBV7-2; d_gene: TRBD1; CDR3aa: CASSVRDSIYEQYF